The clone carrying this TCR beta chain was detected only a few times. Alongside a J-beta primer mix, a sample-barcoded 5' primer served in a second PCR lasting roughly 6 to 11 cycles. TCRdb called the 5' RACE reads again in MiXCR, with one record for every CDR3 protein. Of 1.5 million to 2 million distinct CDR3 sequences listed, 40% to 55% are singletons. The sample originates from a study of blood T cells in healthy people across ages. Germline values: CDR1 SQVTM, CDR2 ANQGSEA. With V trimmed by 7 bases and J by 5 bases, 3 bases remained unmatched. The CDR3 is made up of 12 amino acids. Sequenced material: blood. This receptor was taken from a woman aged 40-49 years in good health. The rearrangement links TRBV29-1 to TRBJ2-5; 11 nucleotides match TRBD1. CDR3 in amino acids: CSGTGGAETQYF. CDR3 coding DNA: TGCAGCGGGACAGGGGGCGCGGAGACCCAGTACTTC.